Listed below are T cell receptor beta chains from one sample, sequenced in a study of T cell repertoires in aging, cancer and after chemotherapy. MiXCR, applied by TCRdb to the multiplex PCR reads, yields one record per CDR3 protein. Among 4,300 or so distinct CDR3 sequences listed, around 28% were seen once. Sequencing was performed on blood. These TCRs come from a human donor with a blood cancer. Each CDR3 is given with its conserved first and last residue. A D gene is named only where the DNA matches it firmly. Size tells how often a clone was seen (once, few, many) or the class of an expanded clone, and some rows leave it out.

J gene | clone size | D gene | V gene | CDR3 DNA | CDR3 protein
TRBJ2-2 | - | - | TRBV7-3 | TGTGCCAGCAGCCCGGAGGTTTCCCGGTACACCGGGGAGCTGTTTTTT | CASSPEVSRYTGELFF
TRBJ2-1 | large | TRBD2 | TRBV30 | TGTGCCTGGGGATTAGCGGGAACCTACAATGAGCAGTTCTTC | CAWGLAGTYNEQFF
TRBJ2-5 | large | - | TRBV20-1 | TGCAGTGCCATAAAGGGCAAAGAGACCCAGTACTTC | CSAIKGKETQYF
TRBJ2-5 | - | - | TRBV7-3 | TGTGCCAGCAGCTTGAGGGTGGGGGAGACCCAGTACTTC | CASSLRVGETQYF
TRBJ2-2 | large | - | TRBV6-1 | TGTGCCAGCAGTGAATACGCAGGTGGCGGGGAGCTGTTTTTT | CASSEYAGGGELFF
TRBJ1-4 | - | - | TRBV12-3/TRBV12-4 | TGTGCCAGCAGTTTAGACGGACTCAATGAAAAACTGTTTTTT | CASSLDGLNEKLFF
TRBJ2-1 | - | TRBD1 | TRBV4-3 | TGCGCCAGCAGCCAAGACCCGGGACAGGGGGGAAGGAATGAGCAGTTCTTC | CASSQDPGQGGRNEQFF
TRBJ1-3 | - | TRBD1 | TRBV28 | TGTGCCAGCAGCGAGCGGACAGGGAAGGCTGGAAACACCATATATTTT | CASSERTGKAGNTIYF
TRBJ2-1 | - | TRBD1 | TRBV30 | TGTGCCTGGAGTGAAGGGACAGGGGTCGGTGAGCAGTTCTTC | CAWSEGTGVGEQFF
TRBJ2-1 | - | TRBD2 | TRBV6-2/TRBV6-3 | TGTGCCAGCAGTGGGACTAGCGGCTACAATGAGCAGTTCTTC | CASSGTSGYNEQFF
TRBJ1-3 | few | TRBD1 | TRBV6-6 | TGTGCCAGCAGTACGGACAGGATCTCTGGAAACACCATATATTTT | CASSTDRISGNTIYF
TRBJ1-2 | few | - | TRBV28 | TGTGCCAGCAGGGTGGGGGGCAGGGGCTACACCTTC | CASRVGGRGYTF
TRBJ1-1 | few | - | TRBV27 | TGTGCCAGCAGGGACAGTCAAATGAACACTGAAGCTTTCTTT | CASRDSQMNTEAFF
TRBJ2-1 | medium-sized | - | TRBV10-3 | TGTGCCAGCCAAAGGGGGAATGAGCAGTTCTTC | CASQRGNEQFF
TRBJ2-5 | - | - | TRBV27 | TGTGCCAGCAGTCCTAGGGGGGGAGAGGAGACCCAGTACTTC | CASSPRGGEETQYF
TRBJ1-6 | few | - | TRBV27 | TGTGCCAGCAGCCCAAACCATTCAGGGACCCACTCACCCCTCCACTTT | CASSPNHSGTHSPLHF
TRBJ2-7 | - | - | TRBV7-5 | - | CIAVPAAFEQYF
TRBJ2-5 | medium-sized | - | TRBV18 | TGTGCCAGCTCACATACGGGCCCAGGTGGGGAGACCCAGTACTTC | CASSHTGPGGETQYF
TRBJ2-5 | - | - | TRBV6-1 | TGTGCCAGCACCCTGACAGTGTCCCAAGAGACCCAGTACTTC | CASTLTVSQETQYF
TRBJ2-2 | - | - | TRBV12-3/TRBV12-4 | TGTGCCAGCAGTTGGGGGGGCGGGGTGAACACCGGGGAGCTGTTTTTT | CASSWGGGVNTGELFF
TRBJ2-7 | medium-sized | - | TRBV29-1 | TGCAGCGTGCAGGGCATCTACGAGCAGTACTTC | CSVQGIYEQYF
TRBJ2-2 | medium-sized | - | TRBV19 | TGTGCCAGTAGACAGGGATTTACCGGGGAGCTGTTTTTT | CASRQGFTGELFF
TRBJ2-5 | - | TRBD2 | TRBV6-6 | TGTGCCAGCAGTACCCCTAGCGGGGACCAAGAGACCCAGTACTTC | CASSTPSGDQETQYF
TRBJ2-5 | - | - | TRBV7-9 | TGTGCCAGCAGCTTAGTAGCAGGGACCGAGACCCAGTACTTC | CASSLVAGTETQYF
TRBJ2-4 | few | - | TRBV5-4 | TGTGCCAGCAGCTTGGGAGGGTGGCGGGAAAACATTCAGTACTTC | CASSLGGWRENIQYF
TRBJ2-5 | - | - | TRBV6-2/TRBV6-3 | TGTGCCAGCAGTTACGGGACTGAGACCCAAGAGACCCAGTACTTC | CASSYGTETQETQYF
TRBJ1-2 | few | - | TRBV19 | TGTGCCAGTAGTATTAGTGAGACTTTGGGCTACACCTTC | CASSISETLGYTF
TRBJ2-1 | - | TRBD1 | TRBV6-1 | TGTGCCAGCACCATCACAGGGGTTGGAGCCAATGAGCAGTTCTTC | CASTITGVGANEQFF
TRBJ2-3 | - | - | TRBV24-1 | TGTGCCACCAGTGACCAGGGAACAGATACGCAGTATTTT | CATSDQGTDTQYF
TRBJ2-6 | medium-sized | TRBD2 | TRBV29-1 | TGCAGCGTTGAGGGAGGGGCTGCGGGGGCCAACGTCCTGACTTTC | CSVEGGAAGANVLTF
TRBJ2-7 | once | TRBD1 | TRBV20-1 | TGCAGTGCTATCACGTGGGGACAGCACTACGAGCAGTACTTC | CSAITWGQHYEQYF
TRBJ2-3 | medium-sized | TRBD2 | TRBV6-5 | TGTGCCAGCAGGCCCGGACTAGGAGGCTCAGATACGCAGTATTTT | CASRPGLGGSDTQYF
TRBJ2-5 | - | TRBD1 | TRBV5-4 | TGTGCCAGCAGCGCAGAGGGGGCGTGGGAGACCCAGTACTTC | CASSAEGAWETQYF
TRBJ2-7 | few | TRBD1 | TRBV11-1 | TGTGCCAGCAGCCCGAGGACAGGGGGATGGGACGAGCAGTACTTC | CASSPRTGGWDEQYF
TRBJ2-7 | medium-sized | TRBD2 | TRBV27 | TGTGCCAGCAGTCCTGTAGCGGGGAACTCCTACGAGCAGTACTTC | CASSPVAGNSYEQYF
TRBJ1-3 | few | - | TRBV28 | TGTGCCAGCAGTTTTTATGAGGGATGGTCTGGAAACACCATATATTTT | CASSFYEGWSGNTIYF
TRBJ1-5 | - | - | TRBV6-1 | TGTGCCAGCAGTGATACCGATCAGCCCCAGCATTTT | CASSDTDQPQHF
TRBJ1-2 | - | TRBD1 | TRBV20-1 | TGCAGTGCAGCCCTTTCCCGGGACAGGGGAGGTGGCTACACCTTC | CSAALSRDRGGGYTF
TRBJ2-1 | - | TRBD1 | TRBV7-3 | TGTGCCAGCAGCAACGGACAGGTCCATGAGCAGTTCTTC | CASSNGQVHEQFF
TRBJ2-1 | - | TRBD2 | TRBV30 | TGTGCCTGGAGGTCAGCGGGAGGCCCATCCAATGAGCAGTTCTTC | CAWRSAGGPSNEQFF
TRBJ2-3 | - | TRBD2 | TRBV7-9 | TGTGCCAGCAGCTTAGCGTGGCGGGAGAACCACCCAGATACGCAGTATTTT | CASSLAWRENHPDTQYF
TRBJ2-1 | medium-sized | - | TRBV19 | TGTGCCAGTAGTATCCAGCCAGCGAACACCTACAATGAGCAGTTCTTC | CASSIQPANTYNEQFF
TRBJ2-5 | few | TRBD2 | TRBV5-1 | TGCGCCAGCAGCTTGGACGGGACTAGCGGAGCAGAGACCCAGTACTTC | CASSLDGTSGAETQYF
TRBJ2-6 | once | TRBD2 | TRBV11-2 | TGTGCCAGCAGCTCAGGACTAGCGGCTCTGAGCTCTGGGGCCAACGTCCTGACTTTC | CASSSGLAALSSGANVLTF
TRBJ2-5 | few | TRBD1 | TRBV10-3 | TGTGCCATCAGTTTCTTCCGGGACAGGGGGCCTGAGACCCAGTACTTC | CAISFFRDRGPETQYF
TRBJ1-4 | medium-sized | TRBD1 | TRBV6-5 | TGTGCCAGCAGCCTTACTGGACAGGGAGGAGAAAAACTGTTTTTT | CASSLTGQGGEKLFF
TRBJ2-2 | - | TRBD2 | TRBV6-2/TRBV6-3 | TGTGCCAGCAGTTACGTAGCGGGAGGAGCCACCGGGGAGCTGTTTTTT | CASSYVAGGATGELFF
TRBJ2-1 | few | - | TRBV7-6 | TGTGCCAGCAGCTTAGTGGGAGTGTCCTACAATGAGCAGTTCTTC | CASSLVGVSYNEQFF
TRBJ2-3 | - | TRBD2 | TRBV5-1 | TGCGCCAGCAGCTTCACGGGAGGAGATACGCAGTATTTT | CASSFTGGDTQYF
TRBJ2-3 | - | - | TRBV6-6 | TGTGCCAGCAGCCGCGCAGACACAGATACGCAGTATTTT | CASSRADTDTQYF
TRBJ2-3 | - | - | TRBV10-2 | TGCGCCAGCGGGAATACGCAGTATTTT | CASGNTQYF
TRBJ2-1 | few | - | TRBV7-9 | TGTGCCAGCAGCTTAGTGACTTCACACTACAATGAGCAGTTCTTC | CASSLVTSHYNEQFF
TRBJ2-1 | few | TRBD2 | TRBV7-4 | TGTGCCAGCAGCTCTCCCTCGGGACTAGCGGGAACTTGGTCGGATGAGCAGTTCTTC | CASSSPSGLAGTWSDEQFF
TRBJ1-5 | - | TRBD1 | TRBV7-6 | TGTGCCAGCAGCCCCTGGACAGGTAGCAATCAGCCCCAGCATTTT | CASSPWTGSNQPQHF
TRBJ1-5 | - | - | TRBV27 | TGTGCCAGCAGTCTCTATTTCCAGGGAGATACGCAGCATTTT | CASSLYFQGDTQHF
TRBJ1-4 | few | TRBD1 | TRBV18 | TGTGCCAGCTCATTTGCGGGACAGGGGAATAATGAAAAACTGTTTTTT | CASSFAGQGNNEKLFF
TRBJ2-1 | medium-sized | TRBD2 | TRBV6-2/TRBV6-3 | TGTGCCAGCAGCCCCCGGACACGCGGGAGCTCCTACAATGAGCAGTTCTTC | CASSPRTRGSSYNEQFF
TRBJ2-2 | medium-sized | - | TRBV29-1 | TGCAGCTTCATCGCGGGATCCGGGGAGCTGTTTTTT | CSFIAGSGELFF
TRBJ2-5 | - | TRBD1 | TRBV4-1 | TGCGCCAGCAGCATCTCAGGGGGCTTAGAGACCCAGTACTTC | CASSISGGLETQYF